This TCR beta chain appears in the sequencing data of a study of CD4 T cell repertoires in COVID-19. Turning to the study itself: Relabeled CFSE-low cells, IL-2-expanded for around nine days, met spikes from other coronaviruses. Regarding the study as a whole: Sharing of several most expanded SARS-CoV-2-reactive clonotypes across memory subsets suggested intraclonal diversification. SARS-CoV and/or HKU1 spike cultures shared between about 6.5 and 27% of SARS-CoV-2 clonotypes.

Here immunoSEQ multiplex PCR was the method, and the copy in TCRdb shows in-frame clones only, minus some. The data show 1,200 to 1,500 clones, with 15% to 20% seen just once and about 9.7% held by the top ten. With respect to this clone: The antigen is not known.

CDR3 size: 13 residues. Germline CDR1 reads MNHEY; CDR2 reads SVGAGI. V shed 2 bases and J shed 1 base, with 5 bases lying between them. Stimulation with autologous monocytes and recombinant SARS-CoV-2 spike or nucleoprotein produced proliferating antigen-reactive T cell lines. Cultures began with some 500,000 cells for each subset. The chain joins TRBV6-5 to TRBJ1-1; D not resolved. This receptor was taken from a human donor who had COVID-19. The sequencing used central memory CD4+ T cells, cultured in vitro, collected after recovery from COVID-19. The CDR3 DNA reads as TGTGCCAGCAGTTACCCGGAGAACACTGAAGCTTTCTTT. Protein sequence: CASSYPENTEAFF.